This T cell receptor (beta chain) was found in a study of human T cells and chemical hapten exposure. Time point in this sample: patch test 3, about 24 weeks after DPC sensitization. The treatment was: therapeutic diphenylcyclopropenone sensitization with weekly scalp DPC. TCRdb reanalysed the RACE reads using MiXCR and keeps one entry per CDR3 protein. The table has roughly 64,000 distinct CDR3 sequences, about 11% seen once. The CDR3 sequence is 12 residues long. Trimming shortened V by 5 bases and J by 6 bases, and 8 bases separated the two germline ends. This clonotype showed up just a few times. The TCR originated in a woman aged 30 to 39 with alopecia areata. Some clones in this sample may be carry-over from other donors' samples. Sequencing was performed on whole blood, taken in connection with sensitization to the hapten diphenylcyclopropenone (DPC). The chain uses TRBV12-3 or TRBV12-4 and TRBJ2-1, with no clear D. CDR3 loop: CASSPARNEQFF. Written as DNA, the CDR3 is TGTGCCAGCAGTCCCGCCCGCAATGAGCAGTTCTTC.